Each of the 8 T cell receptor beta chains below was sequenced from the same sample in a study of blood T cell repertoires in COVID-19. Profiled with immunoSEQ multiplex PCR; TCRdb holds only in-frame clones, not every one. Altogether approximately 450,000 clones are present, around 91% being singletons, with the ten largest covering 0.95% to 1.2%. Sequences were obtained from PBMCs or T cells enriched from blood (not recorded which). The source of these receptors is a man aged 25-45 years who had recovered from COVID-19.

This sequence joins TRBV21-1 and TRBJ2-7; the table calls TRBD2, which could not be checked here. TRBV21-1 is assigned pseudogene status. CDR3 size: 16 residues. The CDR3 protein is CASSNTGTSVSYEQYF. CDR3 DNA: TGTGCCAGCAGCAACACCGGGACTAGCGTTTCCTACGAGCAGTACTTC.

The CDR3 loop reads CASSITAEQYF. The CDR3 DNA reads TGTGCCAGCAGCATCACCGCGGAGCAGTACTTC. The rearrangement joins TRBV7-9 to TRBJ2-7; D call uncertain. From germline, CDR1 is SEHNR and CDR2 FQNEAQ (reference sequence). The CDR3 loop spans 11 amino acids. Between the trimmed V and J ends, which lost 5 bases and 7 bases, there was a span of 9 bases.

The V call is TRBV24-1, the J call TRBJ2-2; a weak D match, TRBD2 (6 bases). CDR1 and CDR2 from the germline V gene are KGHDR and SFDVKD. The CDR3 runs 14 residues. Trimming took 5 bases from V and 1 from J, leaving 7 bases between them. The chain's CDR3 is CATSAGVNTGELFF. The CDR3 nucleotides read TGTGCCACCAGTGCGGGGGTGAACACCGGGGAGCTGTTTTTT.

In its sample, this clone was seen once. The rearrangement joins TRBV29-1 to TRBJ2-5; the match to TRBD1 covers 9 bases. CDR3 length: 13 amino acids. Germline V gives CDR1 SQVTM, CDR2 ANQGSEA. CDR3 region: CSVRGTGRETQYF. In nucleotides, the CDR3 is TGCAGTGTAAGGGGGACAGGGAGGGAGACCCAGTACTTC.

The genes are TRBV24-1 and TRBJ1-2; possible D gene TRBD1, 5 bases. Trimming left V 5 bases short and J 6 bases short, with 9 bases between. The CDR3 totals 12 residues. Germline loops: CDR1 KGHDR, CDR2 SFDVKD. The CDR3 reads CATSVGLNGYTF. CDR3 in DNA: TGTGCCACCAGTGTGGGACTGAATGGCTACACCTTC.

Only one count was recorded for this clone. This chain uses TRBV10-3 with TRBJ1-1; weak D call: TRBD1 (6 bases). The germline V and J ends were trimmed by 5 bases and 5 bases, with 12 bases remaining between them. CDR1 and CDR2 (germline): ENHRY, SYGVKD. The length of the CDR3 is 13 residues. CDR3 protein: CAISTGSGTEAFF. CDR3 bases: TGTGCCATCAGTACAGGGTCGGGGACTGAAGCTTTCTTT.

This chain links TRBV24-1 with TRBJ1-1; D perhaps matches TRBD1 (6 bases). From germline, CDR1 is KGHDR and CDR2 SFDVKD. This CDR3 spans 13 amino acids. V lost 6 bases to trimming and J lost 5 bases, with 12 bases between them. CDR3 sequence (DNA): TGTGCCACCAGTTCCACAGGGAGAACTGAAGCTTTCTTT. Its protein is CATSSTGRTEAFF.

This sequence joins TRBV24-1 and TRBJ1-1, with a possible D match to TRBD1 (6 bases). Germline V gives CDR1 KGHDR, CDR2 SFDVKD. The CDR3 runs to 11 residues. V was shortened by 9 bases and J by 8 bases, with 12 bases between the two germline ends. The CDR3 protein is CATSLQGEAFF. CDR3 DNA: TGTGCCACCTCCCTCCAGGGGGAAGCTTTCTTT.